Following are 7 T cell receptor beta chains from one sample sequenced in a study of blood T cell repertoires in COVID-19. The protocol was immunoSEQ multiplex PCR, while the TCRdb copy is restricted to in-frame clones and leaves out a portion. The sample contains hundreds of thousands of clones, roughly 85% of which appear only once. The specimen sequenced was PBMCs or T cells enriched from blood (not recorded which). These receptors were taken from a woman between 35 and 50 years old who had recovered from COVID-19.

This rearrangement joins TRBV5-1 to TRBJ2-2, with D possibly TRBD2 on 6 matching bases. This CDR3 spans 13 amino acids. The V and J ends lost 3 bases and 8 bases respectively, with 11 bases between them. The germline V gene has CDR1 SGHRS and CDR2 YFSETQ. The CDR3 reads CASSSEGAGELFF. The CDR3 DNA reads as TGCGCCAGCAGCTCGGAGGGCGCGGGGGAGCTGTTTTTT. Filled out from reference TRBV5-1 and TRBJ2-2, the complete variable domain reads KAGVTQTPRYLIKTRGQQVTLSCSPISGHRSVSWYQQTPGQGLQFLFEYFSETQRNKGNFPGRFSGRQFSNSRSEMNVSTLELGDSALYLCASSSEGAGELFFGEGSRLTVL.

This chain uses TRBV19 with TRBJ1-5; 7 bases align to TRBD1. The V segment lost 0 bases and the J segment 9 bases; nucleotides outside the gene matches: 5. The CDR3 consists of 14 residues. CDR1 and CDR2 (germline): LNHDA, SQIVND (reference sequence). The CDR3 region is CASSIDRGDRPQHF. CDR3 nucleotide sequence: TGTGCCAGTAGTATAGACAGGGGGGATCGGCCCCAGCATTTT.

J is TRBJ2-3 and V is TRBV9; D ambiguous. V dropped 5 bases and J dropped 7 bases, with 23 bases sitting between them. The CDR3 sequence is 16 residues long. The germline CDR1 and CDR2 sequences are SGDLS and YYNGEE. In DNA, the CDR3 is TGTGCCAGCAGTTCCCAAACGAGCTCGATTATGTATACGCAGTATTTT. Its translation is CASSSQTSSIMYTQYF.

The rearrangement links TRBV28 to TRBJ1-4; D may be TRBD1 (5 bases). The CDR3 has 14 residues. Trimming removed 5 bases from V and 4 bases from J, with 11 bases in between. Germline V gene lookup returns CDR1 MDHEN and CDR2 SYDVKM. CDR3 loop: CASSSVRDNEKLFF. CDR3 coding DNA: TGTGCCAGCAGTAGTGTCAGGGATAATGAAAAACTGTTTTTT.

The chain uses TRBV18 and TRBJ2-1; possible D gene TRBD1, 5 bases. Trimming stripped 2 bases from V and 8 bases from J, with 10 bases between. The germline V gene encodes CDR1 KGHSH and CDR2 LQKENI. The CDR3 has 13 residues. The CDR3 loop reads CASSPKQGYEQFF. In DNA form, the CDR3 reads TGTGCCAGCTCACCAAAGCAGGGATATGAGCAGTTCTTC.

The chain has TRBV5-1 and TRBJ2-6; the D is unclear. The germline CDR1 and CDR2 sequences are SGHRS and YFSETQ. There are 16 residues in the CDR3. V lost 4 bases and J lost 0, with 11 bases in between. CDR3 nucleotide sequence: TGCGCCAGCAGCCCCCCTATGAGCTCTGGGGCCAACGTCCTGACTTTC. This codes for CASSPPMSSGANVLTF.

This clone was recorded once. The chain is built from TRBV7-2 and TRBJ1-2; D is unresolved. V was cut by 5 bases and J by 8 bases, with 21 bases left in between. This CDR3 is 15 amino acids long. Germline assignment: CDR1 SGHTA and CDR2 FQGNSA. The CDR3 sequence is CASSLSVRPGGGYTF. CDR3 DNA: TGTGCCAGCAGCCTCTCAGTTCGGCCGGGCGGGGGCTACACCTTC.